What follows describes a single TCR beta chain. CDR1 and CDR2 from the germline V gene are SGDLS and YYNGEE. The CDR3 consists of 14 residues. Trimming took off 2 bases at V and 2 bases at J, with 8 bases between the two ends. The data stem from a study of blood T cell repertoires in COVID-19. The assay was immunoSEQ multiplex PCR, and TCRdb's table has in-frame clones only and misses some. The table lists about 120,000 clones, 86% of them singletons. The sequencing sample was made of peripheral blood. This sequence was found in a man aged 35 to 55 with acute or convalescent COVID-19. This chain uses TRBV9 with TRBJ1-5; D uncertain. CDR3 sequence (DNA): TGTGCCAGCAGCGTGAACTCGGGCAATCAGCCCCAGCATTTT. This codes for CASSVNSGNQPQHF.